This T cell receptor (beta chain) was profiled in a study of CD8+ T cells in alopecia areata (dated by TCRdb to 2016 to 2018). A note on the overall study: The treated patients took part in an open-label pilot trial in which moderate-to-severe alopecia areata was treated with oral tofacitinib at 5 to 10 mg twice daily. Patients stayed on tofacitinib for 6 to 18 months and then had 6 months of follow-up off drug so that delayed response and recurrence could be assessed. For the treated patients, the SALT score, which quantifies what percentage of scalp surface area is affected, served as the measure of disease severity. To study T cell clonal expansion in alopecia areata, the researchers applied high-throughput TCRbeta sequencing to both the C3H/HeJ mouse model and human patients. On the human side, TCRbeta sequencing was run on scalp tissue and on sorted CD4+ and CD8+ peripheral blood T cells from healthy controls and from alopecia areata patients with either patchy or totalis/universalis disease. Tofacitinib-treated patients had biopsies at baseline and at 4 and 24 weeks of treatment, with a later scalp biopsy in several patients. Scalp clonality was compared across normal scalp (n=4), patchy alopecia areata scalp (n=8), and alopecia totalis/universalis scalp (n=8). RNA was extracted with the PAXgene miRNA kit for fixed scalp, the miRNeasy kit for PBMCs, and the RNeasy kit for mouse skin. Amplification of TCRbeta CDR3 regions was done by immunoSEQ multiplex PCR using 35 Vbeta forward primers and 13 Jbeta reverse primers.

The library was built by means of the immunoSEQ multiplex PCR assay. RNA was extracted from all samples and reverse transcribed into cDNA, which served as template for TCR sequencing. First-strand cDNA was synthesized with SuperScript III using a 2:1 mix of oligo-dT and random hexamers. A synthetic immune receptor repertoire was used to gauge amplification bias, and whatever bias remained was removed computationally. Per the source publication's procedure: Raw reads were preprocessed for error removal, and CDR3 was defined according to IMGT conventions as running from the conserved cysteine to phenylalanine. To get clonality, Shannon entropy was normalized by log2 of the number of productive unique TCRs and the result was subtracted from 1. Whether each scalp clone was CD4 or CD8 was inferred by checking scalp TCRbeta sequences against the CD4 and CD8 repertoires from sorted blood. TCRdb carries this immuneACCESS record with in-frame sequences only. Its versions omit some clonotypes, under half of them owing to an unresolved V gene in the studies checked, with the rest unexplained. V and J calls and clone size follow that table, whereas D and trimming were derived from the DNA. Across this sample there are 200,000 or so clones, with roughly 50% seen only once. The ten largest clones add up to roughly 5.8% of the sample.

What the time point label conveys for this sample: around 22 weeks on oral tofacitinib. Explained via the paper, the treatment or condition label denotes: oral pan-JAK inhibitor, 5-10 mg twice daily. Lesional scalp punch biopsies and peripheral blood were collected from alopecia areata patients. PBMCs were separated by density centrifugation and stained for CD3, CD4 and CD8, after which CD4+ and CD8+ T cells were sorted on a FACSAria. The paper as a whole reports these results and caveats: During tofacitinib treatment, many expanded lesional clones remained in scalp and blood, and this persistence may partly explain relapse after treatment is stopped. TCR sequences shared between patients were less clear than in mice, possibly partly because of HLA diversity in the patient population. Because the treated cohort was small and included a single nonresponder, larger studies are needed to assess links between baseline CD8+ expansion and response. Higher clonality and more expanded CD8+ clones were observed in lesional scalp than in normal scalp, particularly in alopecia totalis/universalis, a finding suggestive of antigenic drive. Tofacitinib significantly lowered scalp clonality and the number of expanded CD8+ clones among the top 100 scalp clones. Unlike mouse skin, where gammadelta T cells dominate, normal human skin contains resident alphabeta T cells that get sequenced too, which complicates analysis of the scalp TCR repertoire.

Concerning this clone itself: What this receptor recognizes is not known. Base-call qualities are not available, and no considerably larger clone is one nucleotide away.

The CDR3 contains 14 residues, cysteine and phenylalanine counted. The entry retains the CDR3 DNA only, 42 bases that are in frame from base 1. V gives up 0 bases and J gives up 3 bases, and the segment between their germline ends measures 9 bases. The germline V gene encodes CDR1 SGHRS and CDR2 YFSETQ. The specimen comprised CD4+ T cells sorted from blood, sampled at week 24, from a patient treated with tofacitinib. This receptor was obtained from a human donor with alopecia areata. Here the chain combines TRBV5-1 and TRBJ2-5; TRBD2 is perhaps the D gene, given 6 matching bases. The CDR3 here reads CASSLVVAEETQYF. The nucleotide sequence is given as TGCGCCAGCAGCTTGGTGGTAGCGGAAGAGACCCAGTACTTC. Supplemented by the reference TRBV5-1 and TRBJ2-5 proteins around the CDR3, the complete variable domain is KAGVTQTPRYLIKTRGQQVTLSCSPISGHRSVSWYQQTPGQGLQFLFEYFSETQRNKGNFPGRFSGRQFSNSRSEMNVSTLELGDSALYLCASSLVVAEETQYFGPGTRLLVL.